The 20 T cell receptor beta chains listed next were all sequenced from one sample in a study of siplizumab effects on memory and regulatory T cells. Repertoires were generated with immunoSEQ multiplex PCR, while TCRdb's copy carries only in-frame clones and drops some. The sample has 75,000 to 95,000 clones; 90% are singletons. The specimen was CD4+ T cells sorted from blood. These receptor sequences come from a human donor in good health.

This chain links TRBV5-4 with TRBJ1-3, with 7 bases lining up with TRBD1. This CDR3 has 13 amino acids. The germline V gene has CDR1 SGHNT and CDR2 YYREEE (reference sequence). The junction had 1 base not matched to a gene; V was cut back by 0 bases and J by 7 bases. The CDR3 DNA is TGTGCCAGCAGCTTGGGGGGACAGAACACCATATATTTT. Translated, it gives CASSLGGQNTIYF.

The chain couples TRBV6-4 to TRBJ2-1; perhaps TRBD2 as D (6 bases). Looked up from germline, CDR1 is MRHNA and CDR2 is SNTAGT. The CDR3 spans 15 residues. With 3 bases removed from V and 8 bases from J, the gap between germline ends came to 17 bases. The DNA of the CDR3 is TGTGCCAGCAGTGAATCGGGATTCGGGAGCGATGAGCAGTTCTTC. Protein sequence: CASSESGFGSDEQFF.

The V call is TRBV5-4, the J call TRBJ2-7, with D unclear. Looked up from germline, CDR1 is SGHNT and CDR2 is YYREEE (reference sequence). Trimming took 2 bases from V and 4 from J, leaving 16 bases between them. This CDR3 spans 15 amino acids. Written as DNA, the CDR3 is TGTGCCAGCAGCTTTGGGGTAAACCCCATTTACGAGCAGTACTTC. This codes for CASSFGVNPIYEQYF.

This clone came up once. V usage is TRBV5-4 and J usage is TRBJ2-7; possible D gene TRBD1, 5 bases. The CDR3 contains 15 residues. V lost 0 bases and J 5 bases, leaving 15 bases between the germline ends. Germline loops: CDR1 SGHNT, CDR2 YYREEE (reference sequence). The DNA of the CDR3 is TGTGCCAGCAGCTTGGTAGGCCGACAGCTCCACGAGCAGTACTTC. It translates to CASSLVGRQLHEQYF.

This sequence joins TRBV6-4 and TRBJ2-1; D is ambiguous. From germline, CDR1 is MRHNA and CDR2 SNTAGT. The germline V and J ends were trimmed by 3 bases and 3 bases, with 9 bases remaining between them. The CDR3 totals 14 residues. The CDR3 is CASSEGSNYNEQFF. The CDR3, as DNA: TGTGCCAGCAGTGAGGGCTCCAACTACAATGAGCAGTTCTTC.

The gene calls are TRBV28 and TRBJ1-5, with 12 bases that match TRBD1. The CDR3 contains 14 residues. Unmatched junction bases numbered 4, after V lost 6 bases and J lost 7 bases. From germline, CDR1 is MDHEN and CDR2 SYDVKM. The CDR3: CASRTGTGGQPQHF. The CDR3 DNA reads as TGTGCCAGCAGGACCGGGACAGGGGGCCAGCCCCAGCATTTT.

V and J are TRBV19 and TRBJ1-1; D is uncertain. V was clipped by 6 bases and J by 0 bases, with 8 bases between them. The CDR3 is 13 residues long. Germline V gene lookup returns CDR1 LNHDA and CDR2 SQIVND (reference sequence). In DNA, the CDR3 is TGTGCCAGTAGCTTTCAGTTGAACACTGAAGCTTTCTTT. Protein sequence: CASSFQLNTEAFF.

The chain recombines TRBV9 with TRBJ1-2; D perhaps matches TRBD1 (5 bases). The ends were cut back, 4 bases at V and 4 bases at J, with 23 bases in the middle. Germline V CDR1 and CDR2: SGDLS, YYNGEE. The CDR3 extends over 17 amino acids. As DNA, the CDR3 is TGTGCCAGCAGCCCCCTCGTGGGGGAGGGTGTCTCCTATGGCTACACCTTC. As protein: CASSPLVGEGVSYGYTF.

The chain is built from TRBV6-1 and TRBJ1-2; D not certain. V gave up 3 bases and J gave up 0 bases, with 8 bases separating them. The CDR3 runs to 14 residues. CDR1 is MNHNS and CDR2 is SASEGT in the germline V gene. The CDR3 protein is CASSESGANYGYTF. DNA for the CDR3: TGTGCCAGCAGTGAGTCCGGGGCTAACTATGGCTACACCTTC.

The V gene is TRBV6-4, the J gene TRBJ2-1; TRBD1 aligns across 7 bases. The germline V gene has CDR1 MRHNA and CDR2 SNTAGT. V lost 3 bases and J lost 3; bases outside the gene matches: 5. The CDR3 consists of 15 residues. CDR3 DNA sequence: TGTGCCAGCAGTGATTCGGCAGGGGGCTACAATGAGCAGTTCTTC. Translated: CASSDSAGGYNEQFF.

This chain links TRBV25-1 with TRBJ1-2, with D uncertain. The CDR3 is 13 amino acids. The V gene lost 2 bases and the J gene lost 5 bases, with 9 bases spanning the gap. Germline lookup yields CDR1 MGHDK and CDR2 SYGVNS. The CDR3 sequence is CASSEPLGYGYTF. CDR3 in DNA: TGTGCCAGCAGTGAACCCCTAGGATATGGCTACACCTTC.

This rearrangement joins TRBV27 to TRBJ1-5; D uncertain. The CDR3 spans 13 residues. Trimming took 3 bases from V and 7 from J, leaving 10 bases between them. Per germline, CDR1 MNHEY and CDR2 SMNVEV (reference sequence). The CDR3, as DNA: TGTGCCAGCAGTTTGAGAGGGTCGCAGCCCCAGCATTTT. Its protein product is CASSLRGSQPQHF.

This clone was observed a handful of times. CDR3 bases: TGCGCCAGCAGCCATCCCCTTGGCCTGGACACCATATATTTT. Its protein is CASSHPLGLDTIYF. V and J are TRBV4-1 and TRBJ1-3; D is ambiguous. Germline V gene sequence: CDR1 MGHRA, CDR2 YSYEKL. The V and J ends lost 3 bases and 8 bases respectively, with 14 bases between them. The CDR3 is 14 amino acids.

The chain couples TRBV7-8 to TRBJ1-3, with D unclear. Germline lookup yields CDR1 SGHVS and CDR2 FQNEAQ. The CDR3 is 15 amino acids. Between the trimmed V and J ends, which lost 1 base and 0 bases, there was a span of 7 bases. The CDR3, as DNA: TGTGCCAGCAGCTTAGGGTCACCCTCTGGAAACACCATATATTTT. Translated: CASSLGSPSGNTIYF.

This clone was found once. The chain has TRBV7-9 and TRBJ2-7; the match to TRBD1 covers 9 bases. The CDR3 spans 15 residues. With V trimmed by 2 bases and J by 4 bases, 6 bases remained unmatched. Germline assignment: CDR1 SEHNR and CDR2 FQNEAQ (reference sequence). This CDR3 is CASSLFGQGIYEQYF. The CDR3 region has the DNA TGTGCCAGCAGCTTATTCGGACAGGGGATTTACGAGCAGTACTTC.

The chain is built from TRBV9 and TRBJ1-5; possibly TRBD1 for D (6 bases). V was shortened by 0 bases and J by 9 bases, with 13 bases between the two germline ends. The germline V gene has CDR1 SGDLS and CDR2 YYNGEE. This CDR3 has 14 residues. The CDR3 DNA sequence: TGTGCCAGCAGCGTAGAAGCGGGGACAAGGCCCCAGCATTTT. It specifies CASSVEAGTRPQHF.

This rearrangement joins TRBV5-1 to TRBJ1-1, with 7 bases identical to TRBD1. Germline V gene sequence: CDR1 SGHRS, CDR2 YFSETQ. The CDR3 has 16 residues. The trim removed 1 base at V and 2 bases at J, leaving 8 bases unmatched. The CDR3 sequence is CASSLTYRGVNTEAFF. The CDR3 DNA sequence: TGCGCCAGCAGCTTGACCTACAGGGGCGTCAACACTGAAGCTTTCTTT.

The chain has TRBV10-3 and TRBJ1-2; TRBD1 matches 7 bases. CDR3 size: 15 residues. V shed 5 bases, J shed 3 bases, and the junction held 9 bases outside the gene matches. The germline CDR1 and CDR2 sequences are ENHRY and SYGVKD. The CDR3: CAISLGQAGDYGYTF. The CDR3 DNA follows: TGTGCCATCAGTTTAGGACAGGCCGGGGACTATGGCTACACCTTC.

The chain joins TRBV21-1 to TRBJ2-3; the tabulated D call, TRBD2, remains unverified against the DNA. TRBV21-1 constitutes a pseudogene. This CDR3 region has 13 residues. CDR3 protein: CASSKVSGDTQYF. Written as DNA, the CDR3 is TGTGCCAGCAGCAAAGTTAGCGGCGATACGCAGTATTTT.

This clone was seen more than once but under ten times. The chain has TRBV6-1 and TRBJ1-5; D is ambiguous. Germline loops: CDR1 MNHNS, CDR2 SASEGT. Trimming left V 6 bases short and J 6 bases short, with 6 bases between. The CDR3 sequence is 11 residues long. The CDR3 bases are TGTGCCAGCAGGGATAGTCAGCCCCAGCATTTT. It encodes CASRDSQPQHF.